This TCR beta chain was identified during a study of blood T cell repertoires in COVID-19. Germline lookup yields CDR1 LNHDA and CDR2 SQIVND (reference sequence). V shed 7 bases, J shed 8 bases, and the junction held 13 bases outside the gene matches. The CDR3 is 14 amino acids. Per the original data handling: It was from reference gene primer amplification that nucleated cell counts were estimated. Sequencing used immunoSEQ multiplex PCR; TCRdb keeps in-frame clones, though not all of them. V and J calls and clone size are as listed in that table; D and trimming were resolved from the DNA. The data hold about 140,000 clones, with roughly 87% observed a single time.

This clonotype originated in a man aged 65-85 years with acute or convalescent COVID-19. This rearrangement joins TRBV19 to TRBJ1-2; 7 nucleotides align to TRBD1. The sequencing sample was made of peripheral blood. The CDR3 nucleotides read TGTGCCAGTATCCCGGGACAGACTTCACGCGGCTACACCTTC. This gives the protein CASIPGQTSRGYTF.